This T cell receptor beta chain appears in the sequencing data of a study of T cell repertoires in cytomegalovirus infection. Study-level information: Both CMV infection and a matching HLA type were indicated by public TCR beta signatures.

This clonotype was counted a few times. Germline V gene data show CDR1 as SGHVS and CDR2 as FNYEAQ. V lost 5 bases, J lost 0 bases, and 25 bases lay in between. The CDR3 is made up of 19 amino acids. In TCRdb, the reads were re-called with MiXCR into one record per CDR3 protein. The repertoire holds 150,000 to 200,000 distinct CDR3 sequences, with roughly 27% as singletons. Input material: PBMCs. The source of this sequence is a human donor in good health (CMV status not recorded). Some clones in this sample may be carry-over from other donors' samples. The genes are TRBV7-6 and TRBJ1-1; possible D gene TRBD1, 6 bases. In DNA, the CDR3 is TGTGCCAGCAGCCTTAACCGGGACACCGATCGGACAATGAACACTGAAGCTTTCTTT. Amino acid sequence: CASSLNRDTDRTMNTEAFF.